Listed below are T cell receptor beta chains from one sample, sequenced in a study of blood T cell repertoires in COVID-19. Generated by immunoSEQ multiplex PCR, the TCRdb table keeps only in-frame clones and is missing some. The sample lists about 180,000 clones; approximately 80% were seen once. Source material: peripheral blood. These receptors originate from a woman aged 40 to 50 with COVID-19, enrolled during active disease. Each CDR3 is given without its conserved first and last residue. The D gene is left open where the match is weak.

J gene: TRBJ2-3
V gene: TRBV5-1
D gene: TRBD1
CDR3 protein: ASSFAQGADTQY

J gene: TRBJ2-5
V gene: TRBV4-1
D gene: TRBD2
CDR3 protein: ASSQDPSSGFGETQY

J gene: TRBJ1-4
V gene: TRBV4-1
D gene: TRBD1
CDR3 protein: ASSPRDSRGVNEKLF

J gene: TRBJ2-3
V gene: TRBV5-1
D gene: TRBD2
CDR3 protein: ASSLDPSGGSTDTQY

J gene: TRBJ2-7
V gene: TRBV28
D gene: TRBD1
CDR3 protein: ASIETGWNDEQY

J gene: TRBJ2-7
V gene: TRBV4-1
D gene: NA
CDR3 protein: ASSQGGDYEQY

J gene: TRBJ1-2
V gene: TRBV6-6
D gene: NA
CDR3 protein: ASSYSGQESYT

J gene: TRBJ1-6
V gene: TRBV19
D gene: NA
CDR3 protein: ASRPRDGLPGSPLH

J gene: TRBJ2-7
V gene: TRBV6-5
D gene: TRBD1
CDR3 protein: ASSPGQGAYEQY

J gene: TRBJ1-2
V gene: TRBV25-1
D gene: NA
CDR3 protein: ASVGGPGSGYT

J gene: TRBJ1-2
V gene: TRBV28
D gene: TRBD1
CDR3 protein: ASSSDRGLRYT

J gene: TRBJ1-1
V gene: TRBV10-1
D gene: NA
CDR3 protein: ASSETGRSEAF

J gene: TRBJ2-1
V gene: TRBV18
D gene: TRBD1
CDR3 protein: ASSPQGATGNEQF

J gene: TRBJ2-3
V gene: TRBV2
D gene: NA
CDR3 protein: ASQRLTRFMDTQY

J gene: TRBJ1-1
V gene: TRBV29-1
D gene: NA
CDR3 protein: STGLVGTEAF

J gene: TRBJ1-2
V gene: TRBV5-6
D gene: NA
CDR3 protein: ASSAQAAKDANYGYT

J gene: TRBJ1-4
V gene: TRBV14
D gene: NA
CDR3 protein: ASSPRTVSLSTNEKLF

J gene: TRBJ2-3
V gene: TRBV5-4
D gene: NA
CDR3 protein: ASSLMGAPDTQY

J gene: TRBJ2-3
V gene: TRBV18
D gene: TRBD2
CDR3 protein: ASSPTGGANTQY

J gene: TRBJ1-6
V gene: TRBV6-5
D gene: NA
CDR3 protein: ASNTQGFNNSPLH

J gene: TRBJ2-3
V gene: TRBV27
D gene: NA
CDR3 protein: ASSFWQGGADTQY

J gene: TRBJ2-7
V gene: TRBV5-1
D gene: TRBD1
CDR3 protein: ASSLVAGTDYYEQY

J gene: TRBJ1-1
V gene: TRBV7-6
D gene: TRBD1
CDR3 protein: ASTHLDRGEPVGAF

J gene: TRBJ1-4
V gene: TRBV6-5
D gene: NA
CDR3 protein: ASSDSGGTLQKLF

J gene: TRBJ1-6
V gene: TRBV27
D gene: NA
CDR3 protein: ATQTGISYNSPLH

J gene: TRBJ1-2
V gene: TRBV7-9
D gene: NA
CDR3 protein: ASSSSAGRNYGYT

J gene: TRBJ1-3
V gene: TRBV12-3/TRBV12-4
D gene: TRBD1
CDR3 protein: ASSRQGDTIY

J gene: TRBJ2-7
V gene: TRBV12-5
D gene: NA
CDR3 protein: ASGARGVVVYEQY

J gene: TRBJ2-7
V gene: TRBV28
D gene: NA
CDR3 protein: ASNLGRVPLSSYEQY

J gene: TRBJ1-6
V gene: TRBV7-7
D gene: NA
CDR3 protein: ASSATGDSPLH

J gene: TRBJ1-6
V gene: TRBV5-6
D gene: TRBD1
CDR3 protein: ASSGTGSSYNSPLH

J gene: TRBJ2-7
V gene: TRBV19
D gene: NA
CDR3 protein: ATTPESDTYEQY

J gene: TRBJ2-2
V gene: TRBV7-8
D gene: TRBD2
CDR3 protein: ASSPRAGGPAGELF

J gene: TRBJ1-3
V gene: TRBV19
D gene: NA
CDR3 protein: ASSRSGNTIY

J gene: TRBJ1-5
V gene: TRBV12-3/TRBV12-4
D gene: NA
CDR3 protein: ASSLGVSQPQH

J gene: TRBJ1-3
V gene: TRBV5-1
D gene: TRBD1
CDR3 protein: ASSEEVQGTGNTIY

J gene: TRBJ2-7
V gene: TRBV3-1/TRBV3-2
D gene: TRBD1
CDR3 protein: ASSPLPTGLGEQY